The next 5 T cell receptor beta chains were all read from a single sample in a study of CD8+CD57+ T cells in acquired aplastic anemia. Previously, flow cytometry had revealed CD8+CD57+ cell expansion in the patients chosen for sequencing. For CDR3 and TCR beta VDJ profiling, genomic DNA was the template used. TCRdb re-called the reads through MiXCR, storing one row per CDR3 protein. Of about 180,000 distinct CDR3 sequences in the sample, around 50% were seen once. The source material was sorted CD4+, CD8+, or CD8+CD57+ T cells (not recorded which) from PBMCs. Source of these receptors: a human donor with aplastic anemia.

This clonotype showed up many times. The CDR3 DNA reads as TGCGCCAGCAGGCCGGACAGATTTTTTGAAGAGCAGTACTTC. This sequence encodes CASRPDRFFEEQYF. The V gene is TRBV5-1, the J gene TRBJ2-7; tentatively, D is TRBD1 (6 bases). The CDR3 has 14 amino acids. Germline CDR1 reads SGHRS; CDR2 reads YFSETQ. Trimming took off 5 bases at V and 7 bases at J, with 19 bases between the two ends.

The chain employs TRBV7-8 and TRBJ1-5, with 8 bases that match TRBD1. In germline, CDR1 is SGHVS, CDR2 FQNEAQ. The CDR3 length is 15 residues. V lost 1 base and J lost 3; bases outside the gene matches: 2. In nucleotides, the CDR3 is TGTGCCAGCAGCTTAGGGCAGGGGGCCAATCAGCCCCAGCATTTT. This gives the protein CASSLGQGANQPQHF.

This clonotype was counted only a few times. The chain has TRBV29-1 and TRBJ2-3; the D gene is possibly TRBD2 (6 bases). Germline CDR1 and CDR2: SQVTM and ANQGSEA. Trimming shortened V by 3 bases and J by 0 bases, and 7 bases separated the two germline ends. The CDR3 spans 13 residues. The DNA for the CDR3 is TGCAGCGTTGAGCGGGATAGCACAGATACGCAGTATTTT. Protein product: CSVERDSTDTQYF.

The chain recombines TRBV2 with TRBJ2-7; D possibly corresponds to TRBD2 (6 bases). The germline V gene encodes CDR1 SNHLY and CDR2 FYNNEI. The CDR3 spans 15 residues. V lost 6 bases and J 6 bases, leaving 21 bases between the germline ends. The CDR3 here is CASSPGGLGTSEQYF. For the CDR3, the DNA is TGTGCCAGCAGCCCCGGGGGACTTGGAACGTCCGAGCAGTACTTC.

V usage is TRBV12-3 or TRBV12-4 and J usage is TRBJ1-2; 8 bases agree with TRBD1. CDR3 length equals 14 residues. V dropped 6 bases and J dropped 3; count of bases not matched to a gene: 6. This CDR3 reads CASRPSGGYYGYTF. The DNA of the CDR3 is TGTGCCAGCAGACCCTCAGGGGGCTACTATGGCTACACCTTC.